The clone carrying this T cell receptor (beta chain) was picked up a small number of times. This record belongs to a study of blood T cell repertoires in COVID-19. Authors' analysis steps: Reference gene primers were amplified, and this amplification served to estimate nucleated cell counts. Clones were read by immunoSEQ multiplex PCR, and TCRdb kept only the in-frame ones, dropping some. V, J and clone size are those of that table, while D and trimming were read from the DNA. The sample includes 200,000 to 250,000 clones, over 80% of them seen just once. This TCR was recovered from a woman in her thirties or forties who had recovered from COVID-19. Specimen: PBMCs or T cells enriched from blood (not recorded which).

The CDR3: CASSPQGQPREQYV. The CDR3 nucleotides are TGTGCCAGCAGCCCCCAGGGACAGCCGCGGGAGCAGTACGTC. This sequence joins TRBV21-1 and TRBJ2-7; the table's D call, TRBD1, was not checked against the DNA. TRBV21-1 is listed as a pseudogene. The CDR3 is made up of 14 amino acids.